This TCR beta chain was captured in a study of OX40 agonist ivuxolimab in advanced cancers. The overall study: The study treated patients with ivuxolimab, an agonistic anti-OX40 (CD134) antibody.

Generated by immunoSEQ multiplex PCR, the TCRdb table keeps only in-frame clones and is missing some. This table has about 61,000 clones, about four fifths appearing once. The CDR3 is made up of 17 amino acids. J was trimmed by 3 bases and V by 0 bases; bases with no gene match: 9. Per germline, CDR1 LNHDA and CDR2 SQIVND (reference sequence). The sequence came from an adult with an advanced solid tumor such as melanoma, head and neck, liver or kidney cancer. The specimen was CD4+ or CD8+ T cells sorted from blood, collected in a trial of the OX40 agonist ivuxolimab. The chain uses TRBV19 and TRBJ2-7, with TRBD2 identical over 9 bases. The CDR3 coding sequence is TGTGCCAGTAGTATAGATGGAAATAGCGGGAGTTTCTACGAGCAGTACTTC. This translates into CASSIDGNSGSFYEQYF.